This entry describes one T cell receptor (beta chain). Its antigen is still unknown. Via MiXCR, TCRdb re-called the RT-PCR reads, giving one row per CDR3 protein. The repertoire holds about 650,000 distinct CDR3 sequences, with approximately 14% as singletons. The data were taken from a study of response to subunit inactivated influenza vaccine. Study-wide results and caveats: Few additional T cells are recruited per seasonal influenza vaccination, authors suggested.

Trimming stripped 4 bases from V and 7 bases from J, with 11 bases between. This CDR3 has 12 residues. The germline CDR1 and CDR2 sequences are GTSNPN and SVGIG (reference sequence). The genes are TRBV30 and TRBJ2-1, with D possibly TRBD2 on 6 matching bases. The TCR was taken from a man over 45 who received an inactivated influenza vaccine. The sequences come from PBMCs from blood, collected around 14 days before vaccination. The CDR3: CAWIWGRNEQFF. The CDR3 DNA sequence: TGTGCCTGGATATGGGGGAGGAATGAGCAGTTCTTC.